This TCR beta chain stems from a study of beta chain features in type 1 diabetes. Study outcomes and limitations: In cDNA sequencing, cells with high TCR expression could be over-represented.

All of the isolated RNA was reverse transcribed, so expressed TCRB transcripts were sequenced. Profiled with immunoSEQ multiplex PCR; TCRdb holds only in-frame clones, not every one. The table has almost 250,000 clones, around 14% seen once. This clone has only a few counts. Its target is unknown. The CDR3 runs 14 residues. Germline CDR1 is SGDLS and CDR2 is YYNGEE. Trimming left V 0 bases short and J 5 bases short, with 11 bases between. The J gene is TRBJ1-2, the V gene TRBV9, with D unclear. Source material: naive CD4+ T cells from blood. The receptor comes from a woman aged 40 to 50 in good health. The CDR3 protein is CASSVEEQSYGYTF. The DNA of the CDR3 is TGTGCCAGCAGCGTAGAGGAACAGTCATATGGCTACACCTTC.